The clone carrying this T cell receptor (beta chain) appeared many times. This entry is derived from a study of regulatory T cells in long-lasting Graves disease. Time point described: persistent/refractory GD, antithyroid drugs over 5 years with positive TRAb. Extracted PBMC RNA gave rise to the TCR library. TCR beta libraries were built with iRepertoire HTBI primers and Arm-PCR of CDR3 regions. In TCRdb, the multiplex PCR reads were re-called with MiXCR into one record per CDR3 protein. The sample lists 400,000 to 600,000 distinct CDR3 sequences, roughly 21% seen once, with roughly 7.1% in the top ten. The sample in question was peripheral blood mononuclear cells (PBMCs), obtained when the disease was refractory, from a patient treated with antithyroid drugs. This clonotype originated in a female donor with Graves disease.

The CDR3 loop reads CASSTYEQYF. As DNA, the CDR3 is TGTGCCAGCAGTACCTACGAGCAGTACTTC. The J gene is TRBJ2-7, the V gene TRBV28; D is unclear. The V gene's germline CDR1 is MDHEN and CDR2 SYDVKM. The CDR3 is 10 amino acids. V dropped 5 bases and J dropped 2 bases, with 1 base sitting between them. The full variable domain, completed using reference TRBV28 and TRBJ2-7, is DVKVTQSSRYLVKRTGEKVFLECVQDMDHENMFWYRQDPGLGLRLIYFSYDVKMKEKGDIPEGYSVSREKKERFSLILESASTNQTSMYLCASSTYEQYFGPGTRLTVT.